These 15 T cell receptor beta chains were all obtained from the same sample, sequenced in a study of T cells in women clearing cervical HPV infection. Data came from immunoSEQ multiplex PCR; TCRdb stores just in-frame clones and leaves some out. This sample's table reports tens of thousands of clones. What was sequenced was blood buffy coat. The source is a woman aged 18 to 75 with a cervical HPV16 infection that either progressed to CIN3+ or cleared (not recorded which).

CDR3 DNA (partial): TGCAGTGCTAGAGGCGGCACCGCCTACGAC. This gives the protein CSARGGTAYD. The full CDR3 reads CSARGGTAYDYTF. The chain joins TRBV20-1 to TRBJ1-2; D gene uncertain. The CDR3 end is not reached by the read, which stops 3 residues before it; the germline J gene fills it in. Germline values: CDR1 DFQATT, CDR2 SNEGSKA (reference sequence). The CDR3 loop spans 13 amino acids.

A note on this clone: The read ends 3 residues shy of where the CDR3 ends; the end is completed using the germline J gene. This chain uses TRBV7-8 with TRBJ1-4; D perhaps matches TRBD1 (6 bases). There are 16 residues in the CDR3. The V gene's germline CDR1 is SGHVS and CDR2 FQNEAQ. CDR3 in amino acids: CASSASGVTGANVLFF. CDR3 bases read: TGTGCCAGCAGCGCCTCAGGGGTGACTGGGGCCAACGTA.

Notes on this clone: The read ends 3 residues shy of where the CDR3 ends; the end is completed using the germline J gene. The chain is built from TRBV27 and TRBJ1-2; D ambiguous. Germline loops: CDR1 MNHEY, CDR2 SMNVEV (reference sequence). The CDR3 contains 14 residues. The V end lost 4 bases, the J end lost 4 bases, and 13 bases lay between the germline ends. The CDR3 region is CASSSSVPGYGYTF. The CDR3 DNA, read in part, is TGTGCCAGCAGTTCGTCAGTGCCTGGCTATGGC.

Points on this clone: Read sequence stops 3 residues before the CDR3 end, and the germline J gene provides the missing end. The chain recombines TRBV4-2 with TRBJ2-2; weak D call: TRBD2 (7 bases). The CDR3 has 17 amino acids. The germline V gene has CDR1 LGHNA and CDR2 YNFKEQ. V lost 4 bases and J 5 bases, leaving 20 bases between the germline ends. Incomplete CDR3 DNA: TGTGCCAGCAGCCCTCCGCCAGCGGGGACAAAGACCGGGGAG. Translating it yields CASSPPPAGTKTGE. The full CDR3 protein is CASSPPPAGTKTGELFF.

Of note for this clone: The read terminates 3 residues ahead of where the CDR3 ends, so the germline J gene completes it. The genes are TRBV29-1 and TRBJ2-2; maybe TRBD2 (5 bases). This CDR3 has 13 amino acids. V shed 6 bases and J shed 5 bases, with 13 bases lying between them. Germline values: CDR1 SQVTM, CDR2 ANQGSEA. Incomplete CDR3 DNA: TGCAGCGTGGCCCGGACTGATACCGGGGAG. Its translation is CSVARTDTGE. The CDR3 as a whole reads CSVARTDTGELFF.

Details on this clone: The read comes to an end 3 residues before the CDR3 does, leaving the germline J gene to fill in the end. The V and J genes are TRBV7-2 and TRBJ1-2; TRBD1 is a possible D gene (5 bases). The CDR3 loop spans 15 amino acids. Germline V gene lookup returns CDR1 SGHTA and CDR2 FQGNSA. CDR3 protein: CASSSQGGRSDDYTF. The DNA read from the CDR3 is TGTGCCAGCAGCAGCCAGGGCGGTCGATCTGACGAC.

Worth noting for this clone: The read finishes 3 residues shy of the CDR3 end, and the germline J gene is used to complete it. This rearrangement joins TRBV14 to TRBJ1-2, with 9 bases fitting TRBD1. Per germline, CDR1 SGHDN and CDR2 FVKESK. This CDR3 comprises 15 residues. The ends lost 5 bases at V and 7 bases at J; junction bases unmatched: 11. The sequenced CDR3 bases are TGTGCCAGCAGCGTATCTGGACAGGGGCTTACTGGC. It translates to CASSVSGQGLTG. The full-length CDR3 reads as CASSVSGQGLTGYTF. The complete variable domain, with remaining parts taken from reference TRBV14 and TRBJ1-2, reads EAGVTQFPSHSVIEKGQTVTLRCDPISGHDNLYWYRRVMGKEIKFLLHFVKESKQDESGMPNNRFLAERTGGTYSTLKVQPAELEDSGVYFCASSVSGQGLTGYTFGSGTRLTVV.

CDR3 residues: CASGGVGSGANVLTF. CDR3 DNA (partial): TGTGCCAGTGGCGGGGTAGGGAGTGGGGCCAACGTC. The J gene is TRBJ2-6, the V gene TRBV19, with a possible D match to TRBD2 (6 bases). The CDR3 goes on 3 residues after the read ends, and that part is filled in from the germline J gene. CDR1 is LNHDA, CDR2 SQIVND, per germline (reference sequence). The ends were cut back, 8 bases at V and 3 bases at J, with 14 bases in the middle. There are 15 residues in the CDR3.

The CDR3 DNA, read in part, is TGTGCCAGCTCACCAAGGGTCACTAGCGGTCCCACAGATACG. It encodes CASSPRVTSGPTDT. The full CDR3 is CASSPRVTSGPTDTAFF. The chain links TRBV18 to TRBJ1-1; D call uncertain. The missing CDR3 end, 3 residues past where the read stops, is filled in from the germline J gene. The CDR3 contains 17 residues. Germline V gene data show CDR1 as KGHSH and CDR2 as LQKENI.

CDR3 loop: CSAPARVGELFF. The covered CDR3 bases are TGCAGTGCCCCCGCCCGGGTCGGGGAG. The J gene is TRBJ2-2, the V gene TRBV20-1, with no clear D. The read is 3 residues too short to cover the CDR3 end, so that end is filled in from the germline J gene. V was trimmed by 6 bases and J by 7 bases, leaving 12 bases between them. From germline, CDR1 is DFQATT and CDR2 SNEGSKA (reference sequence). The CDR3 covers 12 residues.

As to this clone: Read data end 3 residues before the CDR3 end; the end is taken from the germline J gene. The rearrangement uses TRBV7-9 and TRBJ2-4; TRBD2 might be the D (6 bases). The CDR3 covers 15 residues. Germline CDR1 is SEHNR and CDR2 is FQNEAQ (reference sequence). CDR3 in amino acids: CASSYGTLKDYGQYF. The sequenced part of the CDR3 DNA is TGTGCCAGCAGCTACGGGACCCTCAAGGACTATGGT.

A note on this clone: The read is 3 residues too short to cover the CDR3 end, so that end is filled in from the germline J gene. This sequence joins TRBV29-1 and TRBJ1-2; 8 positions agree with TRBD1. Germline V CDR1 and CDR2: SQVTM, ANQGSEA. V was clipped by 7 bases and J by 4 bases; unmatched bases: 14. This CDR3 is built from 15 residues. The CDR3 DNA, read in part, is TGCAGCGCACGCACTCAGGGGGCTCGAGGCTATGGC. Its translation is CSARTQGARGYG. The entire CDR3 sequence reads CSARTQGARGYGYTF. The full variable domain, rest sourced from reference TRBV29-1 and TRBJ1-2, is SAVISQKPSRDICQRGTSLTIQCQVDSQVTMMFWYRQQPGQSLTLIATANQGSEATYESGFVIDKFPISRPNLTFSTLTVSNMSPEDSSIYLCSARTQGARGYGYTFGSGTRLTVV.

A remark on this clone: The read gets to within 3 residues of the CDR3 end, and the germline J gene fills in the rest. The rearrangement uses TRBV29-1 and TRBJ2-3; 7 bases are shared with TRBD2. With V trimmed by 6 bases and J by 3 bases, 0 bases remained unmatched. The CDR3 contains 11 residues. Germline assignment: CDR1 SQVTM and CDR2 ANQGSEA. Incomplete CDR3 DNA: TGCAGCGTGGGACTAACAGATACG. Encoded protein: CSVGLTDT. The whole CDR3 region reads CSVGLTDTQYF.

A note on this clone: The CDR3 end lies 3 residues beyond the end of the read and is filled in from the germline J gene. The chain employs TRBV14 and TRBJ2-7; no clear D. Trimming took 1 base from V and 0 from J, leaving 7 bases between them. In germline, CDR1 is SGHDN, CDR2 FVKESK. This CDR3 spans 14 amino acids. The CDR3 is CASSQVDNSYEQYF. The DNA read from the CDR3 is TGTGCCAGCAGCCAAGTTGACAACTCCTACGAG.

A note on this clone: The sequence runs out 3 residues before the end of the CDR3; the remainder is reconstructed from the germline J gene. The J gene is TRBJ1-3, the V gene TRBV20-1; 7 bases are shared with TRBD1. CDR1 is DFQATT, CDR2 SNEGSKA, per germline (reference sequence). This CDR3 region has 13 residues. V was pared by 1 base and J by 8 bases, with 5 bases of the junction left unmatched. Incomplete CDR3 DNA: TGCAGTGCTAGAGCGACAGGGTCCGACACC. It translates to CSARATGSDT. The full CDR3 reads CSARATGSDTIYF.